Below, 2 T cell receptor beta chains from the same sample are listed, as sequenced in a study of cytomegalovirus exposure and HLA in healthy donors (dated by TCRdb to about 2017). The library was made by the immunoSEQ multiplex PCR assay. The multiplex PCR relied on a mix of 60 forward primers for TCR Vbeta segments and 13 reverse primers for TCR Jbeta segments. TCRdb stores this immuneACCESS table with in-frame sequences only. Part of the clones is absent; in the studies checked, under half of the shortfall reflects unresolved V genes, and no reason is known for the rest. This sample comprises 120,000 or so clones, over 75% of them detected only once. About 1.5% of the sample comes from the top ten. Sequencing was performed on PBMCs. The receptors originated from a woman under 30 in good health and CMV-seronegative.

The CDR3 loop is CASSIVSQGNYGYTF. Here the CDR3 DNA reads TGTGCCAGTAGTATAGTATCACAGGGGAACTATGGCTACACCTTC. The genes are TRBV19 and TRBJ1-2, with 7 nucleotides matching TRBD1. Germline V gene lookup returns CDR1 LNHDA and CDR2 SQIVND (reference sequence). This CDR3 has 15 amino acids. With 1 base clipped from V and 2 bases from J, the junction kept 4 bases outside the gene matches.

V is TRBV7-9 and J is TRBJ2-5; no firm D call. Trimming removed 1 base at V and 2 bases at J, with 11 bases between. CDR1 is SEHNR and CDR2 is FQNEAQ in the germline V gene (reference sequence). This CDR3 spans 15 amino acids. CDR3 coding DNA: TGTGCCAGCAGCTTAGTGGCCGCAGAACAAGAGACCCAGTACTTC. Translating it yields CASSLVAAEQETQYF. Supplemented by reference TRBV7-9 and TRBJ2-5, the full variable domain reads DTGVSQNPRHKITKRGQNVTFRCDPISEHNRLYWYRQTLGQGPEFLTYFQNEAQLEKSRLLSDRFSAERPKGSFSTLEIQRTEQGDSAMYLCASSLVAAEQETQYFGPGTRLLVL.